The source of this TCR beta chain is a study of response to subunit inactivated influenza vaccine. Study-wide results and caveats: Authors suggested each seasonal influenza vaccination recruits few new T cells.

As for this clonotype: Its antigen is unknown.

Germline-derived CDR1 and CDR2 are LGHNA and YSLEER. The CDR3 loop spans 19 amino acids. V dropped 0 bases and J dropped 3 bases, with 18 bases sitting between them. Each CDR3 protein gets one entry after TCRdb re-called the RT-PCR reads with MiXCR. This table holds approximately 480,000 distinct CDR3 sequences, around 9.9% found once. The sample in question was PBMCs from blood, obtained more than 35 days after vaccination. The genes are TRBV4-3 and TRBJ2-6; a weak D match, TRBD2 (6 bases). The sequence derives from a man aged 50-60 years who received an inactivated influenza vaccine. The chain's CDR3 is CASSQDGGLILGGANVLTF. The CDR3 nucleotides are TGCGCCAGCAGCCAAGACGGGGGATTAATTTTGGGTGGGGCCAACGTCCTGACTTTC.